These 29 T cell receptor beta chains were all obtained from the same sample, sequenced in a study of T cell clonality in common variable immunodeficiency. Libraries were prepared by immunoSEQ multiplex PCR; TCRdb keeps only in-frame clonotypes and omits some of them. Observed in the sample are 25,000 to 35,000 clones, none of them singletons. The sample was peripheral blood mononuclear cells. The receptor set was obtained from a person between 18 and 70 years old in good health.

This clone came up many times. The read ends 3 residues before the CDR3 terminus; that terminus is restored from the germline J gene. The J gene is TRBJ2-1, the V gene TRBV19; possibly TRBD1 for D (5 bases). V shed 5 bases and J shed 4 bases, with 18 bases lying between them. The CDR3 runs to 16 residues. The germline CDR1 and CDR2 sequences are LNHDA and SQIVND (reference sequence). The CDR3 is CASSSVDSRAYNEQFF. The sequenced CDR3 bases are TGTGCCAGTAGTTCGGTAGACAGCCGGGCATACAATGAG.

There are many counts of this clone. With the read ending 3 residues before the CDR3 end, the germline J gene is used to fill in that end. V is TRBV10-3 and J is TRBJ1-2; D is perhaps TRBD1 (6 bases). CDR1 is ENHRY and CDR2 is SYGVKD in the germline V gene. The V gene lost 11 bases and the J gene lost 7 bases, with 17 bases spanning the gap. This CDR3 is built from 12 residues. The part of the CDR3 DNA that was read is TGTGCCTCCAAAAGTCAGGGGACTGGC. Its translation: CASKSQGTG. The CDR3 as a whole reads CASKSQGTGYTF.

This clone appeared many times. The read ends 3 residues before the CDR3 terminus; that terminus is restored from the germline J gene. The chain employs TRBV7-9 and TRBJ2-5; 7 bases are shared with TRBD1. This CDR3 is built from 13 residues. The V and J ends lost 7 bases and 4 bases, in that order; junction bases with no gene match: 6. Germline lookup yields CDR1 SEHNR and CDR2 FQNEAQ (reference sequence). The sequenced part of the CDR3 DNA is TGTGCCAGCACGGGACCAGGGGGAGAGACC. Its protein product is CASTGPGGET. The full CDR3 is CASTGPGGETQYF. The full variable domain, rest sourced from reference TRBV7-9 and TRBJ2-5, is DTGVSQNPRHKITKRGQNVTFRCDPISEHNRLYWYRQTLGQGPEFLTYFQNEAQLEKSRLLSDRFSAERPKGSFSTLEIQRTEQGDSAMYLCASTGPGGETQYFGPGTRLLVL.

This clone was recorded many times. With the read ending 3 residues before the CDR3 end, the germline J gene is used to fill in that end. This chain joins TRBV11-3 and TRBJ1-5, with 7 bases that match TRBD1. This CDR3 has 15 amino acids. Germline V gives CDR1 SGHNT, CDR2 YENEEA. The CDR3 spells CASRKQGMGNQPQHF. CDR3 bases read: TGTGCAAGCCGAAAACAGGGGATGGGCAATCAGCCC.

This clone was observed many times. The CDR3 goes on 3 residues after the read ends, and that part is filled in from the germline J gene. The rearrangement links TRBV7-2 to TRBJ1-2; D may be TRBD1 (6 bases). V lost 2 bases, J lost 2 bases, and 9 bases lay in between. Germline CDR1 SGHTA, CDR2 FQGNSA. The CDR3 runs to 14 residues. CDR3 DNA (partial): TGTGCCAGCAGCTTAAACAGGGCGAACTATGGC. Translated, it gives CASSLNRANYG. The CDR3 in full is CASSLNRANYGYTF.

This clone was picked up a small number of times. Coverage ceases 3 residues before the CDR3 finishes, and the germline J gene fills in the end. The chain couples TRBV7-2 to TRBJ2-3; TRBD2 matches 11 bases. The CDR3 length is 15 residues. CDR1 SGHTA and CDR2 FQGNSA come from the germline V gene. CDR3 DNA, as far as it was read: TGTGCCAGCAGGCCCGGGACTAGCGGCCAAGAGACG. It translates to CASRPGTSGQET. The CDR3 in its entirety is CASRPGTSGQETQYF.

This clone was seen ten or more times. The read stops 3 residues short of the end of the CDR3; the missing end is completed from the germline J gene. The chain has TRBV5-1 and TRBJ2-1, with 7 bases matching TRBD2. The ends lost 1 base at V and 5 bases at J; junction bases unmatched: 6. The CDR3 totals 15 residues. CDR1 and CDR2 (germline): SGHRS, YFSETQ. The part of the CDR3 DNA that was read is TGCGCCAGCAGCTTGTTCGGTGGGGGGGACAATGAG. This encodes CASSLFGGGDNE. The full-length CDR3 reads as CASSLFGGGDNEQFF.

Ten or more counts support this clone. The read terminates 3 residues ahead of where the CDR3 ends, so the germline J gene completes it. The rearrangement uses TRBV19 and TRBJ1-1, with 8 nucleotides matching TRBD1. The CDR3 spans 14 residues. The V segment lost 5 bases and the J segment 5 bases; nucleotides outside the gene matches: 7. In germline, CDR1 is LNHDA, CDR2 SQIVND (reference sequence). CDR3 bases read: TGTGCCAGTAGTTTTGGACAGGGAGGGACTGAA. Translated, it gives CASSFGQGGTE. The entire CDR3 sequence reads CASSFGQGGTEAFF.

This clone appeared many times. The sequenced fragment ends 3 residues before the CDR3 boundary, so the rest is inferred from the germline J gene. This rearrangement joins TRBV5-6 to TRBJ1-4, with D perhaps matching TRBD1 (6 bases). CDR3 length: 15 amino acids. Trimming left V 4 bases short and J 5 bases short, with 15 bases between. CDR1 is SGHDT, CDR2 YYEEEE, per germline. The sequenced part of the CDR3 DNA is TGTGCCAGCAGCACGCTAGGGGGGGAAAATGAAAAA. This gives the protein CASSTLGGENEK. The whole CDR3 sequence reads CASSTLGGENEKLFF.

This clone was found many times. The read terminates 3 residues ahead of where the CDR3 ends, so the germline J gene completes it. The chain couples TRBV11-2 to TRBJ2-5, with a weak D call TRBD2 (6 bases). V was trimmed by 5 bases and J by 3 bases, leaving 10 bases between them. The CDR3 runs to 13 residues. Germline values: CDR1 SGHAT, CDR2 FQNNGV. CDR3 region: CASSRGLEETQYF. CDR3 DNA, as far as it was read: TGTGCCAGCAGCCGGGGACTTGAAGAGACC.

At least ten counts were recorded for this clone. The read comes to an end 3 residues before the CDR3 does, leaving the germline J gene to fill in the end. The chain recombines TRBV7-6 with TRBJ2-5, with a possible D match to TRBD1 (6 bases). Germline V gene data show CDR1 as SGHVS and CDR2 as FNYEAQ. The CDR3 is 14 amino acids. Between the trimmed V and J ends, which lost 5 bases and 1 base, there was a span of 11 bases. The part of the CDR3 DNA that was read is TGTGCCAGCAGCCAAGGGGGTATCCAAGAGACC. Residues: CASSQGGIQET. From start to end, the CDR3 is CASSQGGIQETQYF.

This clone turned up a few times. The CDR3 end is not reached by the read, which stops 3 residues before it; the germline J gene fills it in. The chain joins TRBV19 to TRBJ2-3; TRBD2 agrees at 8 bases. Looked up from germline, CDR1 is LNHDA and CDR2 is SQIVND (reference sequence). CDR3 length equals 15 residues. CDR3 bases read: TGTGCCAGTAACGGGGGGGAGGCAGGGGCGGAGACG. Its protein product is CASNGGEAGAET. The CDR3 reads in full as CASNGGEAGAETQYF.

Turning to this clone: From the germline J gene comes the end of the CDR3, since the read stops 3 residues before it. The chain uses TRBV7-2 and TRBJ1-2; D remains ambiguous. The germline V gene has CDR1 SGHTA and CDR2 FQGNSA. This CDR3 region has 15 residues. CDR3 sequence: CASSLAAGVSYDYTF. The part of the CDR3 DNA that was read is TGTGCCAGCAGCTTAGCGGCGGGAGTATCTTACGAC. Together with reference TRBV7-2 and TRBJ1-2, the CDR3 gives the full variable domain: GAGVSQSPSNKVTEKGKDVELRCDPISGHTALYWYRQSLGQGLEFLIYFQGNSAPDKSGLPSDRFSAERTGGSVSTLTIQRTQQEDSAVYLCASSLAAGVSYDYTFGSGTRLTVV.

This clone was detected ten times or more. The CDR3 end falls 3 residues outside the read, so it is completed with the germline J gene. The genes are TRBV28 and TRBJ2-3; 9 bases line up with TRBD1. CDR1 is MDHEN and CDR2 is SYDVKM in the germline V gene. The CDR3 loop spans 15 amino acids. V shed 6 bases and J 1 base; nucleotides not matched to a gene: 5. The CDR3 sequence: CASRYRGQGTDTQYF. CDR3 DNA (partial): TGTGCCAGCAGGTACAGGGGGCAGGGCACAGATACG.

This clone was seen at least ten times. At one end, the junction sequence differs from germline, possibly due to a read error. Read sequence stops 3 residues before the CDR3 end, and the germline J gene provides the missing end. The V call is TRBV10-3, the J call TRBJ1-3; D unclear. The CDR3 is made up of 17 amino acids. Germline V gives CDR1 ENHRY, CDR2 SYGVKD. The sequenced CDR3 bases are TGTGCCATCAGTGACGGCCCCGGCGGTCGCTCTGGAGACACC. Amino acids: CAISDGPGGRSGDT. The CDR3 in full is CAISDGPGGRSGDTIYF.

Ten or more counts support this clone. The DNA ends 3 residues before the CDR3 does, and the rest of the CDR3 is filled in from the germline J gene. The V call is TRBV19, the J call TRBJ2-2, with 7 bases fitting TRBD1. The V gene end was trimmed by 6 bases and the J gene end by 6 bases; junction bases not matched to a gene: 1. Germline-derived CDR1 and CDR2 are LNHDA and SQIVND (reference sequence). This CDR3 has 12 residues. The sequenced part of the CDR3 DNA is TGTGCCAGTAGGACAGGGCCCGGGGAG. Amino acids: CASRTGPGE. The whole CDR3 is CASRTGPGELFF.

Ten or more counts support this clone. The CDR3 end falls 3 residues outside the read, so it is completed with the germline J gene. The chain links TRBV20-1 to TRBJ1-1, with D possibly being TRBD1 (5 bases). Germline V gene lookup returns CDR1 DFQATT and CDR2 SNEGSKA (reference sequence). The CDR3 is made up of 17 amino acids. Trimming pared 1 base from V and 0 bases from J, leaving 18 bases between. CDR3 bases read: TGCAGTGCTAGAGGGGTGAATGTCAGGGAACTGAACACTGAA. Translating it yields CSARGVNVRELNTE. The CDR3 in its entirety is CSARGVNVRELNTEAFF.

This clone was observed at least ten times. The observed sequence ends 3 residues before the CDR3 terminus, with the missing tail filled in from the germline J gene. The chain uses TRBV5-1 and TRBJ2-5; 10 bases map to TRBD2. Germline CDR1 reads SGHRS; CDR2 reads YFSETQ. The CDR3 loop spans 14 amino acids. Trimming at V came to 2 bases and at J to 3 bases, leaving 1 base not matched to a gene. CDR3 bases read: TGCGCCAGCAGCTTTACTAGCGGGAAAGAGACC. Protein sequence: CASSFTSGKET. The whole CDR3 region reads CASSFTSGKETQYF.

This clone occurred many times. The read ends 3 residues early relative to the CDR3; the germline J gene fills the gap. The rearrangement uses TRBV20-1 and TRBJ1-2; D is possibly TRBD1 (6 bases). CDR1 DFQATT and CDR2 SNEGSKA come from the germline V gene (reference sequence). This CDR3 is built from 13 residues. Trimming took off 5 bases at V and 3 bases at J, with 13 bases between the two ends. CDR3 DNA (partial): TGCAGTGCTGGGACAAAACTGGACTATGGC. Residues: CSAGTKLDYG. Given in full, the CDR3 is CSAGTKLDYGYTF.

About this clone: A single base separates this from a much larger clone, so it may be a read error. CDR3 residues: CSADQGRQRPNEQFF. Partial CDR3 DNA: TGCAGTGCGGACCAGGGGAGACAGAGACCGAATGAG. The genes are TRBV20-1 and TRBJ2-1, with D possibly being TRBD1 (6 bases). The read stops 3 residues short of the end of the CDR3; the missing end is completed from the germline J gene. Germline V CDR1 and CDR2: DFQATT, SNEGSKA (reference sequence). The germline V and J ends were trimmed by 6 bases and 7 bases, with 22 bases remaining between them. The length of the CDR3 is 15 residues.

This clone was seen many times. The CDR3 goes on 3 residues after the read ends, and that part is filled in from the germline J gene. J is TRBJ1-4 and V is TRBV5-1; 10 bases align to TRBD1. This CDR3 spans 14 amino acids. J gave up 8 bases and V 5 bases, and 6 bases lay outside the gene matches. The germline gives CDR1 SGHRS, CDR2 YFSETQ. CDR3 DNA (partial): TGCGCCAGCAGTTCGACAGGGGGCAGGGAAAAA. It specifies CASSSTGGREK. The whole CDR3 sequence reads CASSSTGGREKLFF.

Points on this clone: The DNA ends 3 residues before the CDR3 does, and the rest of the CDR3 is filled in from the germline J gene. The gene calls are TRBV19 and TRBJ1-2, with D possibly being TRBD1 (6 bases). CDR3 length: 15 residues. Germline V gene lookup returns CDR1 LNHDA and CDR2 SQIVND (reference sequence). The sequenced part of the CDR3 DNA is TGTGCCAGTAGTGCCAACAGGGCCCCGTCCTACGAC. Encoded protein: CASSANRAPSYD. The entire CDR3 is CASSANRAPSYDYTF.

There are many counts of this clone. The read ends 3 residues before the CDR3 terminus; that terminus is restored from the germline J gene. V gene TRBV19 combines with J gene TRBJ2-2; D unclear. Germline V gene data show CDR1 as LNHDA and CDR2 as SQIVND (reference sequence). With 7 bases removed from V and 2 bases from J, the gap between germline ends came to 14 bases. The CDR3 runs to 15 residues. The sequenced part of the CDR3 DNA is TGTGCCAGTACCCCATTAAATACAAACACCGGGGAG. Translation gives CASTPLNTNTGE. The entire CDR3 protein reads CASTPLNTNTGELFF.

This clone appeared many times. This CDR3 is CSALSGQETQYF. The part of the CDR3 DNA that was read is TGCAGCGCCCTGAGCGGGCAAGAGACC. The chain joins TRBV29-1 to TRBJ2-5; a weak D match, TRBD2 (6 bases). Read sequence stops 3 residues before the CDR3 end, and the germline J gene provides the missing end. V lost 7 bases, J lost 2 bases, and 11 bases lay in between. This CDR3 contains 12 residues. The germline gives CDR1 SQVTM, CDR2 ANQGSEA.

This clone was seen repeatedly, ten times or more. The read gets to within 3 residues of the CDR3 end, and the germline J gene fills in the rest. The J gene is TRBJ2-1, the V gene TRBV20-1; 9 bases agree with TRBD2. J lost 7 bases, V lost 6 bases, and 10 bases had no gene match. Germline lookup yields CDR1 DFQATT and CDR2 SNEGSKA (reference sequence). The CDR3 covers 14 residues. CDR3 loop: CSAASGNGRNEQFF. The part of the CDR3 DNA that was read is TGCAGTGCCGCTAGCGGGAACGGAAGAAATGAG.

Many counts were recorded for this clone. Read coverage stops 3 residues before the CDR3 terminus; the germline J gene supplies the remainder. V and J are TRBV3-1 (or the pseudogene TRBV3-2) and TRBJ2-2; the match to TRBD2 covers 12 bases. The CDR3 covers 19 residues. CDR1 is LGHDT, CDR2 YNNKEL, per germline (reference sequence). V lost 5 bases and J lost 2; bases outside the gene matches: 12. CDR3 DNA, as far as it was read: TGTGCCAGCAGCACCGGACTAGCGGGACAATCACCCAACACCGGGGAG. Its translation: CASSTGLAGQSPNTGE. In full, the CDR3 reads CASSTGLAGQSPNTGELFF.

This clone was picked up many times. The read terminates 3 residues ahead of where the CDR3 ends, so the germline J gene completes it. The V gene is TRBV5-1, the J gene TRBJ2-2; TRBD2 might be the D (6 bases). The CDR3 extends over 14 amino acids. Germline loops: CDR1 SGHRS, CDR2 YFSETQ. V gave up 0 bases and J gave up 7 bases, with 10 bases separating them. CDR3 amino acids: CASSLEKEGGELFF. CDR3 DNA, as far as it was read: TGCGCCAGCAGCTTGGAAAAGGAGGGCGGGGAG.

This clone was observed at least ten times. From the germline J gene comes the end of the CDR3, since the read stops 3 residues before it. This chain joins TRBV13 and TRBJ2-7, with D maybe TRBD1 (5 bases). This CDR3 comprises 14 residues. Germline V lookup: CDR1 PRHDT, CDR2 FYEKMQ (reference sequence). With 0 bases removed from V and 3 bases from J, the gap between germline ends came to 9 bases. This chain's CDR3 is CASSLGTDHYEQYF. The CDR3 DNA, read in part, is TGTGCCAGCAGCTTAGGGACAGACCACTACGAG.

By share, this clone ranks as medium-sized. The CDR3 end falls 3 residues outside the read, so it is completed with the germline J gene. The chain employs TRBV19 and TRBJ1-2, with TRBD1 matching over 8 bases. Germline-derived CDR1 and CDR2 are LNHDA and SQIVND (reference sequence). The CDR3 is 15 amino acids. Unmatched junction bases numbered 6, after V lost 5 bases and J lost 1 base. Partial CDR3 DNA: TGTGCCAGTAGTGTACAGGGGGTTTTTAACTATGGC. Protein: CASSVQGVFNYG. The full CDR3 is CASSVQGVFNYGYTF. The entire variable domain, with the rest obtained from reference TRBV19 and TRBJ1-2, is as follows: DGGITQSPKYLFRKEGQNVTLSCEQNLNHDAMYWYRQDPGQGLRLIYYSQIVNDFQKGDIAEGYSVSREKKESFPLTVTSAQKNPTAFYLCASSVQGVFNYGYTFGSGTRLTVV.